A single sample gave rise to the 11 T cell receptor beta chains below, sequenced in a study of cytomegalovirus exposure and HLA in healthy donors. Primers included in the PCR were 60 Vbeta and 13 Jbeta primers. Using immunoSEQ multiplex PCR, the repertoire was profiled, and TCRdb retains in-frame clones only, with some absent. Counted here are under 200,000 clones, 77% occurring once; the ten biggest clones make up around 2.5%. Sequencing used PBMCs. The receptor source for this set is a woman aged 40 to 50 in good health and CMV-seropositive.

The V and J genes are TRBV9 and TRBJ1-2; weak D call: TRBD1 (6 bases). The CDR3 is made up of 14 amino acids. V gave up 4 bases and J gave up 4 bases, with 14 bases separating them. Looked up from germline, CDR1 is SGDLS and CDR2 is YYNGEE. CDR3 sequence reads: CASSPTQGGYGYTF. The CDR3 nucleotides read TGTGCCAGCAGCCCCACTCAAGGGGGCTATGGCTACACCTTC.

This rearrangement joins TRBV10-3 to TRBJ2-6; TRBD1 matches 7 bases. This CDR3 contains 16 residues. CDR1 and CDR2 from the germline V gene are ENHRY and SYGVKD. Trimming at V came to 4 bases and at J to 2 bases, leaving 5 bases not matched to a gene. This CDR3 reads CAISGTTGAGANVLTF. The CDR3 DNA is TGTGCCATCAGTGGTACAACAGGGGCTGGGGCCAACGTCCTGACTTTC.

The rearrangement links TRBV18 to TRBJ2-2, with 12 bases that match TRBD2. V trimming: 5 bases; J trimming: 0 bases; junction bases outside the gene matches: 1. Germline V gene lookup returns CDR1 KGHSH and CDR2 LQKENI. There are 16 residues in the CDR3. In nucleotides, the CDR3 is TGTGCCAGCTCAGGGACTAGCGGGCCGAACACCGGGGAGCTGTTTTTT. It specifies CASSGTSGPNTGELFF. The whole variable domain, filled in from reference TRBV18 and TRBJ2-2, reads NAGVMQNPRHLVRRRGQEARLRCSPMKGHSHVYWYRQLPEEGLKFMVYLQKENIIDESGMPKERFSAEFPKEGPSILRIQQVVRGDSAAYFCASSGTSGPNTGELFFGEGSRLTVL.

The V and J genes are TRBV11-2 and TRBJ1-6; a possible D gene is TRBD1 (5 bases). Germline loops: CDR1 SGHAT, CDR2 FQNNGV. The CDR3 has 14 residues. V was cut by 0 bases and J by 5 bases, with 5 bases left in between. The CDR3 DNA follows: TGTGCCAGCAGCTTAGAGGGGCATAATTCACCCCTCCACTTT. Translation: CASSLEGHNSPLHF.

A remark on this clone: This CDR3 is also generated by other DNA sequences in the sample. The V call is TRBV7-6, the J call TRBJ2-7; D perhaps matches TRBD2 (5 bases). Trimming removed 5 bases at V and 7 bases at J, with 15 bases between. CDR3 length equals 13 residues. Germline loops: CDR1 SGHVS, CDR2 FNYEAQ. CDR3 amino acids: CASSRAPEREQYF. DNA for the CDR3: TGTGCCAGCAGCCGGGCCCCTGAGCGGGAGCAGTACTTC.

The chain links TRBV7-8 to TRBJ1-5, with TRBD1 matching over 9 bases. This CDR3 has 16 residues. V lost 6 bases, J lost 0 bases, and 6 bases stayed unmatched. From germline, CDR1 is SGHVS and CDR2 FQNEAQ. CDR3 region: CASSRDRDYSNQPQHF. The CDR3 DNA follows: TGTGCCAGCAGTCGGGACAGGGACTATAGCAATCAGCCCCAGCATTTT.

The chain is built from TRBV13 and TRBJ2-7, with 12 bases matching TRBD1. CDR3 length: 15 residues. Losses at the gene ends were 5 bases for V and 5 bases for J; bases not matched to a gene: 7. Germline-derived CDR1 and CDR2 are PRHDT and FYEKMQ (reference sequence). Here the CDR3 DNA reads TGTGCCAGCAGCCCTACGGGACAGGGGGCCGACGAGCAGTACTTC. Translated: CASSPTGQGADEQYF.

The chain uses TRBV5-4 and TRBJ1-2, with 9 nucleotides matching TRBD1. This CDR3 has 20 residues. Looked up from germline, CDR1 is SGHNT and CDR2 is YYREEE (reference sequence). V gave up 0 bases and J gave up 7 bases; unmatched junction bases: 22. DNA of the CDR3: TGTGCCAGCAGCTTGGGAGGGCCGGGACAGGGCTTAAATTTTTTTGGTGGCTACACCTTC. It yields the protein CASSLGGPGQGLNFFGGYTF.

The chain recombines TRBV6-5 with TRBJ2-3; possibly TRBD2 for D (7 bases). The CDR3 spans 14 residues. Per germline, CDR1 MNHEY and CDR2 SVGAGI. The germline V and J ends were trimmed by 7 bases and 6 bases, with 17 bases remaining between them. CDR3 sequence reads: CASTERGGADTQYF. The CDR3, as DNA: TGTGCCAGCACCGAAAGGGGGGGAGCGGATACGCAGTATTTT.

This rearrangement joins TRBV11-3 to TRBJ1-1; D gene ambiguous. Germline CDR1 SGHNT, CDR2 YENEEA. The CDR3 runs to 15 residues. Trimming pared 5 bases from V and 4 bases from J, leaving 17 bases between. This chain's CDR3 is CASSPGGRSGTEAFF. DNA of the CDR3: TGTGCCAGCAGCCCCGGAGGGAGGTCCGGCACTGAAGCTTTCTTT.

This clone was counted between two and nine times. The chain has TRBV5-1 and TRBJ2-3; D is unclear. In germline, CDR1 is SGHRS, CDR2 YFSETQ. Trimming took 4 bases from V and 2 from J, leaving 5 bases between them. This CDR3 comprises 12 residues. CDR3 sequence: CASSQLTDTQYF. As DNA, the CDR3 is TGCGCCAGCAGCCAACTCACAGATACGCAGTATTTT.